This T cell receptor (beta chain) was retrieved from a study of blood T cell repertoires in COVID-19. The table came from immunoSEQ multiplex PCR; TCRdb's copy has only in-frame clones and leaves some out. The sample has about 300,000 clones, about 91% seen once. The sequence was collected from a woman in her thirties who had recovered from COVID-19. The specimen was peripheral blood.

CDR3 nucleotides: TGTGCCTGGACGGCGCCGGGACAGGGGGAGAACACTGAAGCTTTCTTT. It yields the protein CAWTAPGQGENTEAFF. The chain carries TRBV30 and TRBJ1-1, with TRBD1 matching over 11 bases. CDR3 size: 16 residues. The V gene's germline CDR1 is GTSNPN and CDR2 SVGIG (reference sequence). The junction had 8 bases not matched to a gene; V was cut back by 4 bases and J by 1 base.